Detailed here is one T cell receptor (beta chain). The data were obtained in a study of control samples from healthy donors and cancer patients. Here immunoSEQ multiplex PCR was the method, and the copy in TCRdb shows in-frame clones only, minus some. The sample carries tens of thousands of clones, roughly 89% recorded once. Sequencing was performed on blood. This receptor was obtained from a woman in her sixties or seventies in good health.

The CDR3 spells CASSWRGGQETQYF. CDR3 sequence (DNA): TGCGCCAGCAGCTGGCGGGGAGGCCAAGAGACCCAGTACTTC. The chain carries TRBV5-1 and TRBJ2-5; D is perhaps TRBD2 (6 bases). Germline CDR1 is SGHRS and CDR2 is YFSETQ. The V and J ends lost 3 bases and 1 base respectively, with 10 bases between them. The CDR3 runs 14 residues.